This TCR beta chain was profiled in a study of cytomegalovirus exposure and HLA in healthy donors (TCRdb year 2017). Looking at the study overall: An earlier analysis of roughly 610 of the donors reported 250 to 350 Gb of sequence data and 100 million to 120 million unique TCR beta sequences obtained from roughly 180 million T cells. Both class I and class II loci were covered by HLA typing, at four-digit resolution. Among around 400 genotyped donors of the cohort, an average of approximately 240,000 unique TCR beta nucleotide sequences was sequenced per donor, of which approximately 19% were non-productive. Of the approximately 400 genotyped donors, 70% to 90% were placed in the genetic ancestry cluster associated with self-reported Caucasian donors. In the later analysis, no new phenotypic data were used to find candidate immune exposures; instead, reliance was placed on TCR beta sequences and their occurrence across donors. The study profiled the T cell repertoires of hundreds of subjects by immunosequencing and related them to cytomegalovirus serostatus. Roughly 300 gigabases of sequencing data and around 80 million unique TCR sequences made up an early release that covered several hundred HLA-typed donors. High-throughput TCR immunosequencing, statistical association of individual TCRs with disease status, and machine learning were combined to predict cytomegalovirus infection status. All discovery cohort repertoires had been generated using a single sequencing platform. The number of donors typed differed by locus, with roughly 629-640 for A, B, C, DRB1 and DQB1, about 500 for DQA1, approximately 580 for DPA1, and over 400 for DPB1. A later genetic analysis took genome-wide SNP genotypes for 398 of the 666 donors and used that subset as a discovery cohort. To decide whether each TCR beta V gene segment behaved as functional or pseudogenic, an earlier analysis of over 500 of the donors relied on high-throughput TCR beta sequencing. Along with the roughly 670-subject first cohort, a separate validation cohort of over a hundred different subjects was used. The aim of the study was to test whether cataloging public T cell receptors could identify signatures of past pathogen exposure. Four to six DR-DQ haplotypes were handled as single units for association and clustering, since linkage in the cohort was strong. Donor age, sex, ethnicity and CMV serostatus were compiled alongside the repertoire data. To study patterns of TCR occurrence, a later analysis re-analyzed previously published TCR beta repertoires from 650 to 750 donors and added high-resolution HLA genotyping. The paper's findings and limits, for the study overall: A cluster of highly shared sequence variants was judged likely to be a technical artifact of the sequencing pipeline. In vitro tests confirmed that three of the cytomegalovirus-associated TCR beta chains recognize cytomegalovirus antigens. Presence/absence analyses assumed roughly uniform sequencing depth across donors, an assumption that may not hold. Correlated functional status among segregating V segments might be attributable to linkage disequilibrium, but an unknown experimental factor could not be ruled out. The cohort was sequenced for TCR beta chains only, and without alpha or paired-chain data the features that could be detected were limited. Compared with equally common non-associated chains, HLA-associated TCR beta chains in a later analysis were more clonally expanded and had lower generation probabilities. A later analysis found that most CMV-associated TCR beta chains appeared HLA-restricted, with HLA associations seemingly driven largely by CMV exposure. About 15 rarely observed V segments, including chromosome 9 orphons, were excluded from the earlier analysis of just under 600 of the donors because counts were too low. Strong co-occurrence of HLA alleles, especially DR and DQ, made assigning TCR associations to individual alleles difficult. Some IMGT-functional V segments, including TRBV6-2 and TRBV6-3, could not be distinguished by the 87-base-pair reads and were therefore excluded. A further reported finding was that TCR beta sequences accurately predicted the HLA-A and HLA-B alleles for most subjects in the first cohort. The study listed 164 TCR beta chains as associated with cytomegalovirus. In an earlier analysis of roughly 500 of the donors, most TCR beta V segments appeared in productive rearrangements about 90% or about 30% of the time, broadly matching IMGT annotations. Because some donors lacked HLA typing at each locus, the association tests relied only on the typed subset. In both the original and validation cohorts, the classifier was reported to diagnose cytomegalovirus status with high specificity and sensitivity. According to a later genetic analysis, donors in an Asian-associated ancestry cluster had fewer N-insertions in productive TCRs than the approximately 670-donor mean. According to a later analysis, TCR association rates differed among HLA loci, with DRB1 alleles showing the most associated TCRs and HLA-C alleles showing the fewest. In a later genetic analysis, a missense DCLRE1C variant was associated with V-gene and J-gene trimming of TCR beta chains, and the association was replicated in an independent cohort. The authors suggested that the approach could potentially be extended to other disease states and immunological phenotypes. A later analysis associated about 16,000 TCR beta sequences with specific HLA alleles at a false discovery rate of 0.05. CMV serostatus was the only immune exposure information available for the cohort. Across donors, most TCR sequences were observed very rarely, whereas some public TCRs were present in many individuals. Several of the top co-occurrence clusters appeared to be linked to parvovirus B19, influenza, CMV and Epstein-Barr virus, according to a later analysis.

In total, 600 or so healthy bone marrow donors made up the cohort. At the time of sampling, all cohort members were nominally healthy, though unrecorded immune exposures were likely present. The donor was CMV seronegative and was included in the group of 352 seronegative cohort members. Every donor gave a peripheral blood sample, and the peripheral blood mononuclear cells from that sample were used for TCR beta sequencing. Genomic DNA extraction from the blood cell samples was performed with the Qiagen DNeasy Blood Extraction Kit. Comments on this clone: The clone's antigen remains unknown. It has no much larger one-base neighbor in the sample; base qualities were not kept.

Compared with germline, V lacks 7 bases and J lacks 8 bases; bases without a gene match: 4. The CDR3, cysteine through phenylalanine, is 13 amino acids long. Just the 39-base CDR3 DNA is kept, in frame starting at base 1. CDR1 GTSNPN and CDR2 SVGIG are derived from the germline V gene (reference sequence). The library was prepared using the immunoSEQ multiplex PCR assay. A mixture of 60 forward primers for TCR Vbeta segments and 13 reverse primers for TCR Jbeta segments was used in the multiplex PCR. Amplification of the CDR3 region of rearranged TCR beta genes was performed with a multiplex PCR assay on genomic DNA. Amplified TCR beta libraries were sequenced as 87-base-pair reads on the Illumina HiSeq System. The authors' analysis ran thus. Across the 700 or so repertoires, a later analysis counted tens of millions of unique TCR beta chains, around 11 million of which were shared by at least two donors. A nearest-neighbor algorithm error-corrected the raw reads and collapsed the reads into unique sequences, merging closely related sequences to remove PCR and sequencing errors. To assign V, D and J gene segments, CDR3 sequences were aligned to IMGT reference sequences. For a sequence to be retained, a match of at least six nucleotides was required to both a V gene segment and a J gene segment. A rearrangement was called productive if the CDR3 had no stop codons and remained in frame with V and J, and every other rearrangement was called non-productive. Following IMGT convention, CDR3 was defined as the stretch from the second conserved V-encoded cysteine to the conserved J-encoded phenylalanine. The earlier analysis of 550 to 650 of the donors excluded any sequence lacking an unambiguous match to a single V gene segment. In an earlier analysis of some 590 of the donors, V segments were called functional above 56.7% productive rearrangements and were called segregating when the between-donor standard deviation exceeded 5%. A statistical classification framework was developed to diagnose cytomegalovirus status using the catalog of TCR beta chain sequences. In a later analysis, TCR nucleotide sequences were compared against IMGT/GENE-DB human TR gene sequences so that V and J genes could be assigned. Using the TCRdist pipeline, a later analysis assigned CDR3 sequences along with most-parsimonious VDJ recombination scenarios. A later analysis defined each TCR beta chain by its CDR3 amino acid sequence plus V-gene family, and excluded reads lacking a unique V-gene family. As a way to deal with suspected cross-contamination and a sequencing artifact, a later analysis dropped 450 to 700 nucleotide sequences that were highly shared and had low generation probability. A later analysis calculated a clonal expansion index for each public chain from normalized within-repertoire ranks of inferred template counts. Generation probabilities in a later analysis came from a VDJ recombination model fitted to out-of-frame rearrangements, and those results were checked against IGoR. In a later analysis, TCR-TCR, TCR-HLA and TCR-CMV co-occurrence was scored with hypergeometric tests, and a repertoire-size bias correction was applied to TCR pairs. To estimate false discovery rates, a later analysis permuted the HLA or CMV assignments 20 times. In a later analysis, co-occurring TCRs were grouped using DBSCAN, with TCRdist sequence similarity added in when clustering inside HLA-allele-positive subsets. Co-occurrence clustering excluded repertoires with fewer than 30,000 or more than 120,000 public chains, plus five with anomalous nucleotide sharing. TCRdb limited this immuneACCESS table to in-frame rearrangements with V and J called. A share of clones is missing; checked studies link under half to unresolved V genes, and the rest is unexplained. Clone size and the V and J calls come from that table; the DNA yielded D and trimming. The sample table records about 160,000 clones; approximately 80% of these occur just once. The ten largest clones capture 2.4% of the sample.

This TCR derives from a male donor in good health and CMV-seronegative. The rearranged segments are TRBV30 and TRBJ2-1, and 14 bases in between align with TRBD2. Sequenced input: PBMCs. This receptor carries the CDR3 CASTSGGADEQFF. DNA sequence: TGTGCCTCGACTAGCGGGGGGGCCGATGAGCAGTTCTTC.